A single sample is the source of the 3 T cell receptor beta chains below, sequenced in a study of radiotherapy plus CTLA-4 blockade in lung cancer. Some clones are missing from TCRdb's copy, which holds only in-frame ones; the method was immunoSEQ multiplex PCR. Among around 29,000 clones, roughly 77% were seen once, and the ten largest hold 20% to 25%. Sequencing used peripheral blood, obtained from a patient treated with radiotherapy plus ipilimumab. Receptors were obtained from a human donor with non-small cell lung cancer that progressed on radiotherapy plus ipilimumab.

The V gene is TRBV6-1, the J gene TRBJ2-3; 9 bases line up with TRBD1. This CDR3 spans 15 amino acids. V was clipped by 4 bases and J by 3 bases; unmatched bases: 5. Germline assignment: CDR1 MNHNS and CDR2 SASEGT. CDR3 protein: CASSVGQGRTDTQYF. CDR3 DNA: TGTGCCAGCAGTGTGGGACAGGGCCGGACAGATACGCAGTATTTT.

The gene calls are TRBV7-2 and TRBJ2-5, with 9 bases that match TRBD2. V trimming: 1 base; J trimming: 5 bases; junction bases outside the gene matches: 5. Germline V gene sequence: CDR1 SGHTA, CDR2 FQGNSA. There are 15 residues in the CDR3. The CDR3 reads CASSLDAGGLETQYF. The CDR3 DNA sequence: TGTGCCAGCAGCTTAGACGCGGGGGGGCTCGAGACCCAGTACTTC.

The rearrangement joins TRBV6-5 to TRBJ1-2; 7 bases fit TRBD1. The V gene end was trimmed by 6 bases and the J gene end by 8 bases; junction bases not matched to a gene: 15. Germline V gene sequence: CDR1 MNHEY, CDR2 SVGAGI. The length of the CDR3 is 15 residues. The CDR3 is CASSRRLRQGQGYTF. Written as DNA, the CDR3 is TGTGCCAGCAGCCGCCGCCTCAGACAGGGTCAGGGCTACACCTTC.